This T cell receptor beta chain was observed in a study of cytomegalovirus exposure and HLA in healthy donors. Regarding the study as a whole: Under in vitro conditions, three CMV-associated chains were confirmed as specific for CMV antigens.

PCR amplification relied on 60 Vbeta primers (plus 13 Jbeta primers). Source study methods: An analysis that came later counted 80 million or so unique TCR beta chains, approximately 10 million shared. Measured with immunoSEQ multiplex PCR; TCRdb has only the in-frame clones, and not every one. The DNA gave D and trimming, while V, J and clone size come from that table. The sample lists 100,000 or so clones; about four fifths were seen once. Trimming stripped 4 bases from V and 7 bases from J, with 18 bases between. The CDR3 totals 15 residues. From germline, CDR1 is SGHDT and CDR2 YYEEEE. As to this clone: As yet, its antigen is unknown.

Sequencing was performed on PBMCs. The source is a man aged 25 to 40 in good health and CMV-seronegative. This chain joins TRBV5-6 and TRBJ1-5; weak D call: TRBD1 (6 bases). The CDR3 spells CASSGAGGQGQPQHF. The CDR3 DNA reads as TGTGCCAGCAGCGGGGCCGGGGGGCAAGGACAGCCCCAGCATTTT.